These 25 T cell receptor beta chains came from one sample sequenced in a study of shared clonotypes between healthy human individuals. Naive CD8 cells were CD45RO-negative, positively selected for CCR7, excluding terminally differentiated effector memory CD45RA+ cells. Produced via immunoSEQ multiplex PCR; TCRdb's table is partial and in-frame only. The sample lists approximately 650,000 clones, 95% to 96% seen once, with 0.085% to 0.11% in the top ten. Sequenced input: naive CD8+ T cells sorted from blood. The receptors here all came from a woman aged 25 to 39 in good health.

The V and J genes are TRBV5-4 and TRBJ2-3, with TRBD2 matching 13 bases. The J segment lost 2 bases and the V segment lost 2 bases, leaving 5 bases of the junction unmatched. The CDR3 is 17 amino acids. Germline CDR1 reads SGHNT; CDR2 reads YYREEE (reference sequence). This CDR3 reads CASSFPGLAGITDTQYF. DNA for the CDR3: TGTGCCAGCAGCTTTCCGGGACTAGCGGGAATCACAGATACGCAGTATTTT.

The DNA of the CDR3 is TGTGCCAGCAGCCCCGGCGGGATCCTCTATGGCTACACCTTC. This gives the protein CASSPGGILYGYTF. This sequence joins TRBV7-9 and TRBJ1-2; D call uncertain. This CDR3 is 14 amino acids long. Germline-derived CDR1 and CDR2 are SEHNR and FQNEAQ (reference sequence). The V gene lost 5 bases and the J gene lost 4 bases, with 14 bases spanning the gap.

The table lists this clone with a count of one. The CDR3 DNA is TGCGCCAGCAGCTTGGTGGCAGGGGATTACAATGAGCAGTTCTTC. It specifies CASSLVAGDYNEQFF. This chain joins TRBV5-1 and TRBJ2-1; tentative D call: TRBD1 (6 bases). V shed 0 bases and J shed 4 bases, with 11 bases lying between them. CDR1 is SGHRS and CDR2 is YFSETQ in the germline V gene. There are 15 residues in the CDR3.

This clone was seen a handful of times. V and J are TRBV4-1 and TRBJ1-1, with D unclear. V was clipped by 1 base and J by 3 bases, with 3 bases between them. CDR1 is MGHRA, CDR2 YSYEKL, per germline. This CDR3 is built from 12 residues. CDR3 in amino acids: CASSQVDTEAFF. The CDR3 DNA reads TGCGCCAGCAGCCAAGTGGACACTGAAGCTTTCTTT.

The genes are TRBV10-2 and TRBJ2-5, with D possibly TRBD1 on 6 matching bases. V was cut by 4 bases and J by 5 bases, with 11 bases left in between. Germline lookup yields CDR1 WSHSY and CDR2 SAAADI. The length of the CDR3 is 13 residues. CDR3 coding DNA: TGCGCCAGCAGTGCTACAGGGTGGGAGACCCAGTACTTC. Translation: CASSATGWETQYF.

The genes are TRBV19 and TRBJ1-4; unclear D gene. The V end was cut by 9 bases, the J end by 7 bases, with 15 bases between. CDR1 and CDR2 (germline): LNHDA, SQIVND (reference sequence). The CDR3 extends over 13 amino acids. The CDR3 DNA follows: TGTGCCAGGAATACATTAAACCTTGAAAAACTGTTTTTT. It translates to CARNTLNLEKLFF. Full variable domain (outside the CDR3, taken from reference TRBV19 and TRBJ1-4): DGGITQSPKYLFRKEGQNVTLSCEQNLNHDAMYWYRQDPGQGLRLIYYSQIVNDFQKGDIAEGYSVSREKKESFPLTVTSAQKNPTAFYLCARNTLNLEKLFFGSGTQLSVL.

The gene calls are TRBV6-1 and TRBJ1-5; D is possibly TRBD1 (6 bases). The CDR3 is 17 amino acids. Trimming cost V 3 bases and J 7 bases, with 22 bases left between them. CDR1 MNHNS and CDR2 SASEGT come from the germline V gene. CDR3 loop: CASSDYWGALGSQPQHF. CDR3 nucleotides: TGTGCCAGCAGTGATTATTGGGGGGCCCTTGGGTCCCAGCCCCAGCATTTT.

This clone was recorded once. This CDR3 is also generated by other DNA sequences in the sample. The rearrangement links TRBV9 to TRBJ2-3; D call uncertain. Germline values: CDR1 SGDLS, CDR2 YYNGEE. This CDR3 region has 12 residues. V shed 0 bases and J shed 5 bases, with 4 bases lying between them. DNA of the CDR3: TGTGCCAGCAGCGTAGGGGGAGATACGCAGTATTTT. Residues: CASSVGGDTQYF.

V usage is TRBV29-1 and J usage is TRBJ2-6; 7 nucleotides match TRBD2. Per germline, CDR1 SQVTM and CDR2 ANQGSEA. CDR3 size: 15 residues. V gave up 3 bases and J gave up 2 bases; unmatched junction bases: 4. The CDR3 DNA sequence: TGCAGCGTTGAGGGCCGGGAGGCTGGGGCCAACGTCCTGACTTTC. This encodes CSVEGREAGANVLTF. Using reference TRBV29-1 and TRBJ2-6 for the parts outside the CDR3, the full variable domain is SAVISQKPSRDICQRGTSLTIQCQVDSQVTMMFWYRQQPGQSLTLIATANQGSEATYESGFVIDKFPISRPNLTFSTLTVSNMSPEDSSIYLCSVEGREAGANVLTFGAGSRLTVL.

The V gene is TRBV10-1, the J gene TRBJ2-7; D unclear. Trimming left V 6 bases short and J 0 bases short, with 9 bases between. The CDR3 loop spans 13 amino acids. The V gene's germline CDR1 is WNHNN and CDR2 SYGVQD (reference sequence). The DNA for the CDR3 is TGCGCCAGCAGCTCCGGCTACTCCTACGAGCAGTACTTC. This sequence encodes CASSSGYSYEQYF.

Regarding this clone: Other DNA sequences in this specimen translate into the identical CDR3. The CDR3 DNA reads as TGTGCCAGCAGCTTAGCGGGGGGTAGCACAGATACGCAGTATTTT. Translating it yields CASSLAGGSTDTQYF. J is TRBJ2-3 and V is TRBV7-9, with a weak D call TRBD2 (6 bases). This CDR3 contains 15 residues. CDR1 SEHNR and CDR2 FQNEAQ come from the germline V gene (reference sequence). The ends were cut back, 0 bases at V and 0 bases at J, with 7 bases in the middle.

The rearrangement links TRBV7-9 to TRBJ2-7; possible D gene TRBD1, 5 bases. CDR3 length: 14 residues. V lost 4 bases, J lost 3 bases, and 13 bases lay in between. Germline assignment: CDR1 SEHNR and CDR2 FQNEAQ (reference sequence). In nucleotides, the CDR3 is TGTGCCAGCAGCTGGTCGACAGTGAACTACGAGCAGTACTTC. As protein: CASSWSTVNYEQYF.

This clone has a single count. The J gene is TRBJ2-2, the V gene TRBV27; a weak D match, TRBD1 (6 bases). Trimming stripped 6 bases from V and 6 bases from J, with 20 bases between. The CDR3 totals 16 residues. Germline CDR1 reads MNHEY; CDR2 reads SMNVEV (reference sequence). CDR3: CASRGETGYPAGELFF. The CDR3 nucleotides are TGTGCCAGCAGGGGGGAGACAGGATACCCGGCCGGGGAGCTGTTTTTT.

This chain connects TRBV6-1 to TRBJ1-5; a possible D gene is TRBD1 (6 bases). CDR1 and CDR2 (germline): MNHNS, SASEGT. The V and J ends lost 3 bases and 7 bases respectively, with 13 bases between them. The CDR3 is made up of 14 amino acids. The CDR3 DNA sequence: TGTGCCAGCAGTGACGGGCAGGGACACCAGCCCCAGCATTTT. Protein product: CASSDGQGHQPQHF.

CDR3 residues: CASSLAGVGETQYF. The CDR3 nucleotides read TGCGCCAGCAGCCTAGCGGGAGTCGGGGAGACCCAGTACTTC. The chain has TRBV10-2 and TRBJ2-5, with 10 bases aligning to TRBD2. With 6 bases clipped from V and 5 bases from J, the junction kept 6 bases outside the gene matches. CDR1 and CDR2 (germline): WSHSY, SAAADI. The CDR3 covers 14 residues.

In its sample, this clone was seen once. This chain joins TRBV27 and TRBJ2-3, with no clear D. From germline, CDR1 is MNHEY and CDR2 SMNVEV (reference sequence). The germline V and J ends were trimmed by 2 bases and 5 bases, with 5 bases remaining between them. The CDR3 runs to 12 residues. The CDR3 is CASSLKGDTQYF. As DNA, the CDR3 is TGTGCCAGCAGTTTAAAGGGAGATACGCAGTATTTT.

In nucleotides, the CDR3 is TGTGCCAGCAGTTTAACGGGGGGCCTTTACACTGAAGCTTTCTTT. Residues: CASSLTGGLYTEAFF. The chain is built from TRBV28 and TRBJ1-1, with D maybe TRBD1 (6 bases). V lost 2 bases to trimming and J lost 3 bases, with 13 bases between them. The CDR3 spans 15 residues. Germline V gives CDR1 MDHEN, CDR2 SYDVKM.

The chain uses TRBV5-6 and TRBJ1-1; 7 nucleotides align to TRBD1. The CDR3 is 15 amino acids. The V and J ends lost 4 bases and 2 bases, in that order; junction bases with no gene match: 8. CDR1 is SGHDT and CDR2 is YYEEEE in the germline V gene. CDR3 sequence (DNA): TGTGCCAGCAGCCCGGGACAGTATCGAAACACTGAAGCTTTCTTT. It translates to CASSPGQYRNTEAFF.

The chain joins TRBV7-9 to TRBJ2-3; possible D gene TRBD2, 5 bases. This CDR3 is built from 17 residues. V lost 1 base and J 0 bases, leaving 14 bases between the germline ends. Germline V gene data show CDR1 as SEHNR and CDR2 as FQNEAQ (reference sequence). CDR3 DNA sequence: TGTGCCAGCAGCTTAGTACAGACTACCCGAAGCACAGATACGCAGTATTTT. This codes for CASSLVQTTRSTDTQYF.

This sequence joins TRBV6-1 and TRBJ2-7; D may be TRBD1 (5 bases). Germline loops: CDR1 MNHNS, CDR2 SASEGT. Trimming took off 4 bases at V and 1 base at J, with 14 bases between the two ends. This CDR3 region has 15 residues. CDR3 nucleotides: TGTGCCAGCAGTGGGGGCTTTATGGATTCCTACGAGCAGTACTTC. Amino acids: CASSGGFMDSYEQYF.

CDR3 sequence reads: CASSSDLFGPTTYEQYF. DNA of the CDR3: TGTGCCAGCAGTTCGGACTTGTTCGGCCCAACGACCTACGAGCAGTACTTC. This rearrangement joins TRBV28 to TRBJ2-7, with D perhaps TRBD2 (5 bases). CDR3 size: 17 residues. Trimming shortened V by 4 bases and J by 2 bases, and 21 bases separated the two germline ends. CDR1 MDHEN and CDR2 SYDVKM come from the germline V gene. Based on the CDR3 plus reference TRBV28 and TRBJ2-7, the full variable domain is DVKVTQSSRYLVKRTGEKVFLECVQDMDHENMFWYRQDPGLGLRLIYFSYDVKMKEKGDIPEGYSVSREKKERFSLILESASTNQTSMYLCASSSDLFGPTTYEQYFGPGTRLTVT.

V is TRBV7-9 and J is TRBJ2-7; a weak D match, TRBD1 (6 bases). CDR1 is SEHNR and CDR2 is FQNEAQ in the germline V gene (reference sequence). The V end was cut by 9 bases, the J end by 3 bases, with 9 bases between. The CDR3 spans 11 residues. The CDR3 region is CASGGNYEQYF. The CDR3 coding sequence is TGTGCCAGTGGGGGCAACTACGAGCAGTACTTC.

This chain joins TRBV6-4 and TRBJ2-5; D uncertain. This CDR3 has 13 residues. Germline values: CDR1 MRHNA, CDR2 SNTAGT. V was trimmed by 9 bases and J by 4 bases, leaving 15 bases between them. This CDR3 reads CARKYGMRETQYF. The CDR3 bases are TGTGCCAGGAAATATGGCATGCGAGAGACCCAGTACTTC.

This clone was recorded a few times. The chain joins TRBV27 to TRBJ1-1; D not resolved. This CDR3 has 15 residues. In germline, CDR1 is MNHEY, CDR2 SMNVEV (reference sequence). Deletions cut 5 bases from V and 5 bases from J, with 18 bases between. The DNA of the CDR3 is TGTGCCAGCAGTACCCTGGGCCAAGGGATAACTGAAGCTTTCTTT. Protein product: CASSTLGQGITEAFF.

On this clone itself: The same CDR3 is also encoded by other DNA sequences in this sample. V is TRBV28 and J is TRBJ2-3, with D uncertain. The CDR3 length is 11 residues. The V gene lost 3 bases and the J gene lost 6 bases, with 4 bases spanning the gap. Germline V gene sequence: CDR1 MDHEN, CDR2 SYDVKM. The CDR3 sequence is CASSLGDTQYF. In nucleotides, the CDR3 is TGTGCCAGCAGTTTGGGGGATACGCAGTATTTT.